The present T cell receptor beta chain was sequenced within a study of HIV-infected patients and healthy controls (dated by TCRdb to the mid-2010s). V ends up 7 bases short and J 6 bases short, with an unmatched junction base count of 11. The cysteine opens and the phenylalanine closes a CDR3 of 13 amino acids. Only the CDR3 region is kept as DNA, spanning 39 bases read in frame from base 1. In the germline V gene (reference sequence), CDR1 corresponds to DFQATT and CDR2 to SNEGSKA. Library preparation was by 5' RACE. Instrument used: Illumina MiSeq. TCRdb reran the public reads through fastp at Q25 and MiXCR, keeping productive beta chains. Rows with a matching CDR3 protein are joined into one entry that keeps the most common DNA and genes. The sample table lists almost 65,000 distinct CDR3 sequences, over 15% of them with a count of one. The top ten clones comprise approximately 1.5% of the sample.

Of note for this clonotype: Its antigen specificity is not known. No clone much larger than this one lies a single base away; base qualities are absent.

The sequence is built from TRBV20-1 and TRBJ1-2, with TRBD1 identical over 7 junction bases. The clonotype was recovered from a human donor in good health. The sample comprised CD4+ T cells from blood. The CDR3 amino acid sequence is: CSVKNTGVNGYTF. The sequenced DNA is TGCAGTGTCAAGAACACAGGGGTTAATGGCTACACCTTC.